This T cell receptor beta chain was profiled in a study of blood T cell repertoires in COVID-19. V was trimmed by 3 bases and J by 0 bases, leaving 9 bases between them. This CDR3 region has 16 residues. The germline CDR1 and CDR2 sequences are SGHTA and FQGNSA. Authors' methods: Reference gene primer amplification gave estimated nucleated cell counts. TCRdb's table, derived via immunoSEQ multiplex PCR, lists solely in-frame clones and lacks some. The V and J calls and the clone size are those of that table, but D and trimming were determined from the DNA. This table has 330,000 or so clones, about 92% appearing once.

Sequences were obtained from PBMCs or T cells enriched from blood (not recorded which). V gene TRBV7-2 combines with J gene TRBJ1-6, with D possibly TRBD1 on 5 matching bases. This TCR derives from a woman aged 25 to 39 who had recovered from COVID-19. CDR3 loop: CASSLGPSSYNSPLHF. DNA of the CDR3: TGTGCCAGCAGCTTGGGGCCGAGCTCCTATAATTCACCCCTCCACTTT.